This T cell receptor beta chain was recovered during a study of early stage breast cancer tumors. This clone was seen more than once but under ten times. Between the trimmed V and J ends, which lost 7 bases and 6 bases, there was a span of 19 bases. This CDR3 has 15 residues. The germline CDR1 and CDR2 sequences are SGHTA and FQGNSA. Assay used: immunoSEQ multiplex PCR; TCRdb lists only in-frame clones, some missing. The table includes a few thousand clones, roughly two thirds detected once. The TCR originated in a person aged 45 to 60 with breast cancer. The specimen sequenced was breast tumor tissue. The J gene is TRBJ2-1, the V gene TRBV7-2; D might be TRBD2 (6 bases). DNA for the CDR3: TGTGCCAGCACAGTGTATTCTAGCGTAGGCAATGAGCAGTTCTTC. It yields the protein CASTVYSSVGNEQFF. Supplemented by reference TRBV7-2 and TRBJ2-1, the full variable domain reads GAGVSQSPSNKVTEKGKDVELRCDPISGHTALYWYRQSLGQGLEFLIYFQGNSAPDKSGLPSDRFSAERTGGSVSTLTIQRTQQEDSAVYLCASTVYSSVGNEQFFGPGTRLTVL.